The 4 T cell receptor beta chains in this list originate from one sample, sequenced in a study of graft-versus-host responses after intestinal transplantation. These receptors' antigens are unknown. Using immunoSEQ multiplex PCR, the repertoire was profiled, and TCRdb retains in-frame clones only, with some absent. The sample comprises 35,000 to 50,000 clones, 93% of which are singletons, and less than 25% rests with the top ten. The source material was unstimulated CD8+ T cells sorted from spleen or lymph node cells, sampled before transplant. Every receptor here comes from a human donor who was the organ donor for an intestinal transplant.

In its sample, this clone was seen once. The chain is built from TRBV5-1 and TRBJ2-5, with D maybe TRBD2 (5 bases). The V and J ends lost 7 bases and 1 base respectively, with 11 bases between them. Germline-derived CDR1 and CDR2 are SGHRS and YFSETQ. The CDR3 has 13 amino acids. The CDR3 region is CASVADSQETQYF. Here the CDR3 DNA reads TGCGCCAGCGTGGCGGACTCCCAAGAGACCCAGTACTTC. The full variable domain, rest sourced from reference TRBV5-1 and TRBJ2-5, is KAGVTQTPRYLIKTRGQQVTLSCSPISGHRSVSWYQQTPGQGLQFLFEYFSETQRNKGNFPGRFSGRQFSNSRSEMNVSTLELGDSALYLCASVADSQETQYFGPGTRLLVL.

The rearrangement links TRBV9 to TRBJ2-4; 7 bases line up with TRBD1. V was pared by 4 bases and J by 0 bases, with 13 bases of the junction left unmatched. The length of the CDR3 is 18 residues. Germline CDR1 is SGDLS and CDR2 is YYNGEE. The CDR3 loop reads CASSLNPRDSLAKNIQYF. Here the CDR3 DNA reads TGTGCCAGCAGCCTCAATCCTCGGGACAGCTTAGCCAAAAACATTCAGTACTTC.

The chain recombines TRBV6-5 with TRBJ2-1; TRBD2 matches at 9 bases. Per germline, CDR1 MNHEY and CDR2 SVGAGI. The CDR3 totals 14 residues. Trimming removed 2 bases from V and 4 bases from J; junction bases left unmatched: 0. CDR3 DNA: TGTGCCAGCAGTTACACTAGCGGGTACAATGAGCAGTTCTTC. Translated, it gives CASSYTSGYNEQFF.

The chain is built from TRBV6-1 and TRBJ1-1, with D perhaps TRBD1 (5 bases). The CDR3 runs 14 residues. The germline gives CDR1 MNHNS, CDR2 SASEGT. V shed 6 bases and J shed 0 bases, with 11 bases lying between them. The CDR3 reads CASRIQDMNTEAFF. In DNA, the CDR3 is TGTGCCAGCAGGATACAGGATATGAACACTGAAGCTTTCTTT.